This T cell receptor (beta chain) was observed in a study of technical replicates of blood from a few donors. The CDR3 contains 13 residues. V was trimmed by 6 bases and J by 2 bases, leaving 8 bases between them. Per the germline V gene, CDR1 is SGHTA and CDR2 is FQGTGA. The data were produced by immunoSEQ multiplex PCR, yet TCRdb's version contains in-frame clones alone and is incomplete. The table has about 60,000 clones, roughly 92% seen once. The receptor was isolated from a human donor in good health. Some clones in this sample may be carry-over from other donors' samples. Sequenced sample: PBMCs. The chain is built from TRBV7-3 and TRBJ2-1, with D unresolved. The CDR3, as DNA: TGTGCCAGCAGTGTGGGCACCTACAATGAGCAGTTCTTC. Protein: CASSVGTYNEQFF.